The rows below give T cell receptor beta chains drawn from one sample of a study of blood T cell repertoires in COVID-19. The table came from immunoSEQ multiplex PCR; TCRdb's copy has only in-frame clones and leaves some out. The data show some 160,000 clones, about 83% seen once. The sequencing input was peripheral blood. The receptor source for this set is a man between 65 and 85 years old who had recovered from COVID-19. CDR3s include the opening cysteine and the closing phenylalanine or tryptophan. The order of the fields is clone size, J gene, CDR3 length, V gene, D gene, CDR3 DNA, CDR3 protein. A D gene is named only where the DNA matches it firmly. Not all rows give a size; the values are once, few, many and, for expanded clones, a class.

NA | TRBJ1-4 | 14 | TRBV18 | NA | TGTGCCAGCTCACCGGTGGGAGCTAATGAAAAACTGTTTTTT | CASSPVGANEKLFF
NA | TRBJ2-4 | 18 | TRBV28 | TRBD2 | TGTGCCAGCAGTTTATCGGTAGCGGGAGGATTAGCCAAAAACATTCAGTACTTC | CASSLSVAGGLAKNIQYF
NA | TRBJ2-3 | 13 | TRBV7-2 | NA | TGTGCCAGCAGCTTAGAAGACTTTTCGACGCAGTATTTT | CASSLEDFSTQYF
once | TRBJ1-5 | 15 | TRBV2 | NA | TGTGCCAGCAGTGAAGCCCCAAATAGCAATCAGCCCCAGCATTTT | CASSEAPNSNQPQHF
NA | TRBJ1-2 | 18 | TRBV19 | TRBD1 | TGTGCCAGTAGTATCTCTTGGGACAGGGATTTCTCCTACTATGGCTACACCTTC | CASSISWDRDFSYYGYTF
NA | TRBJ1-2 | 15 | TRBV3-1/TRBV3-2 | TRBD1 | TGTGCCAGCAGCCAAGATCGACAGGGTTTCGGTGGCTACACCTTC | CASSQDRQGFGGYTF
NA | TRBJ1-1 | 16 | TRBV19 | TRBD1 | TGTGCCAGTAAGGCTAGACAGGGTCACATGAACACTGAAGCTTTCTTT | CASKARQGHMNTEAFF
NA | TRBJ2-3 | 16 | TRBV5-1 | TRBD2 | TGCGCCAGCAGCTTGGGTTTAGCGGGTGATTCAGATACGCAGTATTTT | CASSLGLAGDSDTQYF
NA | TRBJ2-2 | 16 | TRBV9 | TRBD2 | TGTGCCAGCAGCCCCGGGACTAGCGGGGAGACCGGGGAGCTGTTTTTT | CASSPGTSGETGELFF
NA | TRBJ2-7 | 15 | TRBV19 | TRBD1 | TGTGCCAGTAGCTACGGACAGGATCCTTCCTACGAGCAGTACTTC | CASSYGQDPSYEQYF
NA | TRBJ2-1 | 14 | TRBV10-3 | TRBD2 | TGTGCCATCAGTGAATGGGGGAGGGACAATGAGCAGTTCTTC | CAISEWGRDNEQFF